The clone carrying this T cell receptor (beta chain) was detected ten times or more. Its antigen is not known. Time point: newly diagnosed GD, antithyroid drugs for less than 3 months. There was RNA extracted from PBMCs, and the TCR library was made from it. This sample was taken from a study of regulatory T cells in long-lasting Graves disease. Study-level results: Whereas new patients shared some 990 public clonotypes, persistent patients shared more, at about 2,500.

The CDR3 loop spans 14 amino acids. The V gene's germline CDR1 is MDHEN and CDR2 SYDVKM. Trimming removed 9 bases from V and 3 bases from J, with 18 bases in between. The authors built TCR beta libraries using iRepertoire HTBI primers and Arm-PCR of CDR3 regions. MiXCR was run by TCRdb on the multiplex PCR reads, yielding one entry per CDR3 protein. The sample yields about 470,000 distinct CDR3 sequences, around 15% seen once. The sample was also reused in another study, on T cells in Graves' hyperthyroidism and ophthalmopathy.

The TCR was taken from a man aged 40-50 years with Graves disease. The starting material was peripheral blood mononuclear cells (PBMCs), obtained at new diagnosis, from a patient treated with antithyroid drugs. The chain recombines TRBV28 with TRBJ2-7, with D possibly matching TRBD2 (6 bases). CDR3 in amino acids: CASGDFNHFYEQYF. The CDR3 DNA is TGTGCCAGTGGGGACTTCAACCACTTCTACGAGCAGTACTTC.